The clone carrying this T cell receptor beta chain showed up just a few times. What it binds is not known. Germline CDR1 is SGDLS and CDR2 is YYNGEE. The CDR3 length is 15 residues. The V gene lost 0 bases and the J gene lost 4 bases, with 13 bases spanning the gap. The sample is drawn from a study of T cells after yellow fever vaccination. General study results and limits: Within FACS-sorted repertoires, abundant clonotypes contaminating from the bulk population could be present.

For TCR, cDNA came from 5'RACE template switching, which added a universal primer site and UMIs. TCRdb re-analysed the 5' RACE reads in MiXCR, keeping a single row per CDR3 protein. The repertoire consists of 280,000 or so distinct CDR3 sequences, with approximately 8% occurring once and the leading ten covering around 3.1%. This TCR came from a man between 18 and 35 years old who received the YFV17D yellow fever vaccine. The genes are TRBV9 and TRBJ2-5; D is unclear. This specimen was CD4+ T cells sorted from PBMCs, taken 5 days after the yellow fever booster vaccination. CDR3 residues: CASSVGLAVRETQYF. DNA for the CDR3: TGTGCCAGCAGCGTAGGGTTGGCGGTCAGAGAGACCCAGTACTTC.